The clone carrying this TCR beta chain occurred many times. This sample was included in a study of T cells in Graves' hyperthyroidism and ophthalmopathy. Trimming took off 2 bases at V and 7 bases at J, with 8 bases between the two ends. The CDR3 loop spans 12 amino acids. The germline CDR1 and CDR2 sequences are MDHEN and SYDVKM. RNA transcripts gave rise to amplified TCR beta CDR3 regions. When the TCR CDR3 underwent first-round RT-PCR, the HTBI primer set was used. TCRdb analysed the multiplex PCR reads with MiXCR anew, one entry per CDR3 protein. The data show a few hundred thousand distinct CDR3 sequences, about 20% seen once.

The gene calls are TRBV28 and TRBJ1-2; D unresolved. The origin of this receptor is a woman aged 50 to 60 with Graves' hyperthyroidism. What was sequenced was blood. The CDR3 DNA is TGTGCCAGCAGTTTAGAGGCGGGTGGCTACACCTTC. It specifies CASSLEAGGYTF.